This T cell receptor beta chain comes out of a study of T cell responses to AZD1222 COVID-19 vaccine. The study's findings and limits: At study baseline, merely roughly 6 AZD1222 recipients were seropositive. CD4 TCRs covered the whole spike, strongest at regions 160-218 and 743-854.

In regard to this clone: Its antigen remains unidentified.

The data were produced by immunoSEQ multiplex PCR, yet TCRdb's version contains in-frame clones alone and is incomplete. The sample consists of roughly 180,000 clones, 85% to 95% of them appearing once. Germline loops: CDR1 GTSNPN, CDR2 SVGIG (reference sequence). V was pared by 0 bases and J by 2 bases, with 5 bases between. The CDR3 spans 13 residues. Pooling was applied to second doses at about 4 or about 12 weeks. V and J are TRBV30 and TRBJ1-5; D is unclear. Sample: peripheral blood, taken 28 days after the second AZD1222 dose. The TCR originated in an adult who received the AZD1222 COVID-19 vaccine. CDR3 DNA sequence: TGTGCCTGGAGTGTCGAAGGCAATCAGCCCCAGCATTTT. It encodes CAWSVEGNQPQHF.